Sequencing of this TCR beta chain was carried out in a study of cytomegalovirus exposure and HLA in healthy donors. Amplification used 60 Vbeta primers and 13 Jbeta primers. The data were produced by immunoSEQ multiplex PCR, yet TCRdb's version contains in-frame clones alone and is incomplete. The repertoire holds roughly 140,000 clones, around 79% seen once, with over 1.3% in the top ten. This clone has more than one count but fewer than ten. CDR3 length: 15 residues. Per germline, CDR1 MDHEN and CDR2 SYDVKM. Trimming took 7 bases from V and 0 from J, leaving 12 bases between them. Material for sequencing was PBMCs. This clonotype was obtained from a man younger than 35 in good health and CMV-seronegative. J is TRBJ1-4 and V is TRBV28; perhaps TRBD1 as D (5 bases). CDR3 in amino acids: CASTRPRATNEKLFF. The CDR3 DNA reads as TGTGCCAGCACCCGCCCCAGGGCAACTAATGAAAAACTGTTTTTT.